The rows below give T cell receptor beta chains drawn from one sample of a study of CD8+ T cells in alopecia areata. TCRdb's table, derived via immunoSEQ multiplex PCR, lists solely in-frame clones and lacks some. The table lists some 190,000 clones, about 65% of them singletons. Source: CD4+ T cells sorted from blood, taken around week 50, from a patient treated with tofacitinib. These receptors originate from a human donor with alopecia areata. CDR3s include the opening cysteine and the closing phenylalanine or tryptophan. D genes are given only for firm matches. The size entry is marked missing in some rows and otherwise reads once, few, many or a size class.

TRBJ1-1	15	TRBV5-1	.	.	CASSPDLTLNTEAFF	TGCGCCAGCAGCCCGGACTTGACCTTGAACACTGAAGCTTTCTTT
TRBJ2-1	12	TRBV5-1	.	.	CASSLRQAEQFF	TGCGCCAGCAGCCTTCGACAGGCAGAGCAGTTCTTC
TRBJ2-4	11	TRBV11-2	.	.	CASSPRDIQYF	TGTGCCAGCAGCCCGAGGGACATTCAGTACTTC
TRBJ1-1	15	TRBV10-3	TRBD1	.	CAISELPRGGTEAFF	TGTGCCATCAGTGAACTCCCCAGGGGGGGGACTGAAGCTTTCTTT
TRBJ2-7	16	TRBV15	TRBD1	few	CATSRVTGTGSYEQYF	TGTGCCACCAGCAGAGTGACGGGGACAGGGAGCTACGAGCAGTACTTC
TRBJ2-3	13	TRBV29-1	.	.	CSVERQTTDTQYF	TGCAGCGTTGAAAGACAGACCACAGATACGCAGTATTTT
TRBJ1-2	12	TRBV30	.	.	CAWRLVGYGYTF	TGTGCCTGGAGGTTGGTGGGCTATGGCTACACCTTC
TRBJ1-1	16	TRBV4-3	.	.	CASSLGTGRPCTEAFF	TGCGCCAGCAGTCTCGGGACTGGCAGGCCTTGCACTGAAGCTTTCTTT
TRBJ1-2	15	TRBV9	TRBD1	.	CASSVRGTGVYGYTF	TGTGCCAGCAGCGTCCGCGGGACAGGGGTCTATGGCTACACCTTC
TRBJ2-5	15	TRBV29-1	TRBD2	.	CSVERGGGIKETQYF	TGCAGCGTCGAGCGGGGGGGCGGTATAAAAGAGACCCAGTACTTC
TRBJ2-5	14	TRBV5-1	.	.	CASSPGSVKETQYF	TGCGCCAGCAGCCCAGGATCAGTAAAAGAGACCCAGTACTTC
TRBJ2-7	13	TRBV29-1	.	once	CSVSKAGNYEQYF	TGCAGCGTTAGTAAGGCGGGAAACTACGAGCAGTACTTC
TRBJ2-3	15	TRBV4-3	.	.	CASSQVFQGRDTQYF	TGCGCCAGCAGCCAAGTCTTCCAGGGCAGAGATACGCAGTATTTT
TRBJ1-5	19	TRBV27	TRBD1	.	CASRLLGQGTGKSNQPQHF	TGTGCCAGCAGACTGTTGGGACAGGGAACTGGAAAAAGCAATCAGCCCCAGCATTTT
TRBJ2-5	14	TRBV6-5	.	.	CASSDGGAGKTQYF	TGTGCCAGCAGTGATGGGGGGGCCGGTAAGACCCAGTACTTC
TRBJ2-6	17	TRBV2	.	.	CASSGSRGSAGANVLTF	TGTGCCAGCAGTGGTTCAAGGGGGAGCGCCGGGGCCAACGTCCTGACTTTC
TRBJ2-1	13	TRBV2	.	few	CATNSKGASVQFF	TGTGCCACCAACTCAAAGGGAGCTAGTGTGCAGTTCTTC
TRBJ2-7	15	TRBV7-2	TRBD2	few	CASSRLAGQSYEQYF	TGTGCCAGCAGCCGGCTAGCGGGTCAGAGCTACGAGCAGTACTTC
TRBJ1-2	12	TRBV25-1	TRBD1	.	CASSGTGVGYTF	TGTGCCAGCAGCGGGACAGGGGTTGGCTACACCTTC
TRBJ2-7	14	TRBV4-3	TRBD1	.	CASSQGVRGSEQYF	TGCGCCAGCAGCCAAGGGGTCAGGGGGTCCGAGCAGTACTTC
TRBJ2-2	14	TRBV2	.	.	CASSEATVTGELFF	TGTGCCAGCAGTGAAGCCACGGTTACCGGGGAGCTGTTTTTT
TRBJ1-2	12	TRBV2	.	.	CASSSDTYGYTF	TGTGCCAGCAGTTCAGATACATATGGCTACACCTTC
TRBJ1-1	13	TRBV30	TRBD1	once	CGMQGARNTEAFF	TGTGGTATGCAGGGGGCGCGGAACACTGAAGCTTTCTTT
TRBJ2-3	12	TRBV29-1	.	.	CSVEERSDTQYF	TGCAGCGTTGAAGAACGCTCAGATACGCAGTATTTT
TRBJ2-7	14	TRBV5-1	TRBD1	.	CASSLGQANYEQYF	TGCGCCAGCAGCCTCGGACAGGCAAACTACGAGCAGTACTTC
TRBJ1-6	14	TRBV11-2	.	.	CASSLEGHNSPLHF	TGTGCCAGCAGCTTAGAGGGCCACAATTCACCCCTCCACTTT
TRBJ2-7	11	TRBV25-1	.	.	CASSVIYEQYF	TGTGCCAGCAGTGTTATCTACGAGCAGTACTTC
TRBJ1-6	16	TRBV7-2	.	.	CASSLVFGSGNSPLHF	TGTGCCAGCAGCTTAGTTTTCGGTTCAGGAAATTCACCCCTCCACTTT
TRBJ1-2	13	TRBV7-2	.	.	CASTEQGGGGYTF	TGTGCCAGCACCGAACAGGGAGGCGGTGGCTACACCTTC
TRBJ1-6	14	TRBV4-3	.	.	CASSQGQVNSPLHF	TGCGCCAGCAGCCAAGGGCAGGTTAATTCACCCCTCCACTTT
TRBJ1-2	14	TRBV2	.	.	CASRFRDSNYGYTF	TGTGCCAGCAGATTCAGGGACTCTAACTATGGCTACACCTTC
TRBJ2-5	14	TRBV9	.	.	CASSVWGYGETQYF	TGTGCCAGCAGCGTATGGGGGTATGGAGAGACCCAGTACTTC
TRBJ2-7	14	TRBV10-3	.	.	CASGDKGLSYEQYF	TGTGCCTCCGGGGACAAGGGGCTCTCCTACGAGCAGTACTTC
TRBJ1-1	11	TRBV29-1	.	.	CSGLRFTEAFF	TGCAGCGGACTCAGGTTCACTGAAGCTTTCTTT
TRBJ2-1	12	TRBV6-1	.	.	CASRPDSYEQFF	TGTGCCAGCAGGCCGGACAGTTATGAGCAGTTCTTC
TRBJ2-3	8	TRBV29-1	.	few	CSVDFGYF	TGCAGCGTTGATTTCGGGTATTTT
TRBJ2-5	14	TRBV5-1	TRBD2	.	CASSSTSGVGTQYF	TGCGCCAGCAGCTCCACTAGCGGGGTAGGGACCCAGTACTTC
TRBJ1-5	13	TRBV10-3	TRBD1	.	CAIRGQGGEPQHF	TGTGCCATCAGGGGACAGGGGGGAGAGCCCCAGCATTTT
TRBJ2-2	14	TRBV6-1	.	many	CASRPEQGVGELFF	TGTGCCAGCAGACCAGAACAGGGAGTCGGGGAGCTGTTTTTT
TRBJ1-6	14	TRBV5-6	TRBD1	.	CASSLGQGNSPLHF	TGTGCCAGCAGCTTGGGACAGGGGAATTCACCCCTCCACTTT
TRBJ1-2	11	TRBV5-4	.	.	CANRQFHGYTF	TGTGCCAACCGACAGTTCCATGGCTACACCTTC
TRBJ2-2	15	TRBV6-5	.	.	CASRVEGSNTGELFF	TGTGCCAGCAGAGTGGAGGGATCAAACACCGGGGAGCTGTTTTTT
TRBJ2-3	15	TRBV4-3	.	few	CASSPRGQYTDTQYF	TGCGCCAGCAGCCCACGCGGACAGTACACAGATACGCAGTATTTT
TRBJ1-2	13	TRBV25-1	TRBD1	.	CASSLGGNYGYTF	TGTGCCAGCAGCCTAGGGGGCAACTATGGCTACACCTTC